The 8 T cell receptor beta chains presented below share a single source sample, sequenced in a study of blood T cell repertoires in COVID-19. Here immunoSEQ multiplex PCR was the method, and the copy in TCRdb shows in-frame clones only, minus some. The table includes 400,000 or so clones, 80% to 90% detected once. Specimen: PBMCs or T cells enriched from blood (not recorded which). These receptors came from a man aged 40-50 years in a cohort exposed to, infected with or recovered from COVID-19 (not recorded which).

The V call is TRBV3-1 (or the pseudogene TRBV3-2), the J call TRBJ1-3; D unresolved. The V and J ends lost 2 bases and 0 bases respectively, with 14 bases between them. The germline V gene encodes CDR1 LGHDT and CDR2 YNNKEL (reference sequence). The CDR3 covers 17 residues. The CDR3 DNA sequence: TGTGCCAGCAGCCAACCTACAACAGCTAACTCTGGAAACACCATATATTTT. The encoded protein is CASSQPTTANSGNTIYF.

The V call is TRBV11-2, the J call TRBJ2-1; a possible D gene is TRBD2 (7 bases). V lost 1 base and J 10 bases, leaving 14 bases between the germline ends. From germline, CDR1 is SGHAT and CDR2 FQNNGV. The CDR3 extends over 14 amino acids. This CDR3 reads CASSLARGAGEQFF. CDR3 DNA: TGTGCCAGCAGCTTAGCTCGGGGGGCAGGGGAGCAGTTCTTC.

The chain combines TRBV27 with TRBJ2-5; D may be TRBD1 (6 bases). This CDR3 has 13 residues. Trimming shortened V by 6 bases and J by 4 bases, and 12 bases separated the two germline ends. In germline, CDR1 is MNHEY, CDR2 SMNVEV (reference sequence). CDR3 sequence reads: CASSRGGSETQYF. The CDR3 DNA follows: TGTGCCAGCAGCAGGGGTGGTTCAGAGACCCAGTACTTC.

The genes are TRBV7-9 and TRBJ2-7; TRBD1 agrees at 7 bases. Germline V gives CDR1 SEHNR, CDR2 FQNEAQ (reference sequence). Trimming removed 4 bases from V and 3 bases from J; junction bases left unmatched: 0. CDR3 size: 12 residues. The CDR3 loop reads CASSWTGYEQYF. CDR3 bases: TGTGCCAGCAGCTGGACAGGCTACGAGCAGTACTTC.

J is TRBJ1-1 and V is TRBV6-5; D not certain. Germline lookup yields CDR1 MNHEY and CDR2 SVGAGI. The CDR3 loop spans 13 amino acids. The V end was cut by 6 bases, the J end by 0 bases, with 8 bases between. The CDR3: CASRRGMNTEAFF. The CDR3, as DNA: TGTGCCAGCAGGAGAGGGATGAACACTGAAGCTTTCTTT.

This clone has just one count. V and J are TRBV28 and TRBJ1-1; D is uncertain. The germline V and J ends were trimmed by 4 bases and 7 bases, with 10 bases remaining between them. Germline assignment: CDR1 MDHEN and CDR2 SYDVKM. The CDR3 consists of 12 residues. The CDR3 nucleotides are TGTGCCAGCAGTTCCCCGGGTAATGAAGCTTTCTTT. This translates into CASSSPGNEAFF.

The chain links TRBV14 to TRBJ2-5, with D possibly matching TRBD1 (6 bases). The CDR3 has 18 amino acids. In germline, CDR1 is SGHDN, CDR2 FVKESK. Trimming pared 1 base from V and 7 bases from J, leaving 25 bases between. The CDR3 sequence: CASSQGLLDSSLYRTQYF. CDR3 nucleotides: TGTGCCAGCAGCCAAGGGCTTCTGGACAGTTCACTTTATAGGACCCAGTACTTC.

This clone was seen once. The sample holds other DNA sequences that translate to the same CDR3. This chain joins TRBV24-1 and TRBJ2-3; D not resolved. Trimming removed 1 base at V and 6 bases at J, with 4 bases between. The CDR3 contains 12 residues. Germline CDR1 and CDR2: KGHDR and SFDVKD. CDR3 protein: CATSDFGDTQYF. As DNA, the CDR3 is TGTGCCACCAGTGATTTCGGTGATACGCAGTATTTT.